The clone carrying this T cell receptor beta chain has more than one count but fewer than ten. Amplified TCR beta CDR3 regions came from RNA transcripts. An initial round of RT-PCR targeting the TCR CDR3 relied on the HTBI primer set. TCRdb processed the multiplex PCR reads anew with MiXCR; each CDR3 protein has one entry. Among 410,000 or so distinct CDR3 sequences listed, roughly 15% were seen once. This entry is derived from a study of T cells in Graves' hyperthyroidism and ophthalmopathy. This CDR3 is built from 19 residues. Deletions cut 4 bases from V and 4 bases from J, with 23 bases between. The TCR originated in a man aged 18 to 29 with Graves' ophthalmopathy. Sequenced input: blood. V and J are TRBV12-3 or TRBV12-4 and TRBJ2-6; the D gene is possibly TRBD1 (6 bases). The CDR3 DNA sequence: TGTGCCAGCAGTTCTCGGGCCCTGTCAGGGGCTTCCGGGGCCAACGTCCTGACTTTC. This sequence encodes CASSSRALSGASGANVLTF.